The 20 T cell receptor beta chains in this list originate from one sample, sequenced in a study of persistence of HIV-infected CD4 T cells. Sequencing used immunoSEQ version 4 in survey mode. Here immunoSEQ multiplex PCR was the method, and the copy in TCRdb shows in-frame clones only, minus some. The repertoire includes about 7,500 clones, roughly three fifths of them detected once, and under 20% sits in the top ten. These receptors have no known antigen. Stimulation used around 9.1 ug/mL lysate from CMV-infected fibroblasts. Responding CD4+ T cells were sorted by upregulation of both CD40 ligand and CD69. The source was CD4+ T cells sorted from PBMCs after approximately 19-hour stimulation, collected from a patient who received antiretroviral therapy. These receptors were obtained from an adult man with HIV who was CMV-seropositive.

This clone was detected only a few times. The chain uses TRBV5-4 and TRBJ1-4; D might be TRBD1 (5 bases). The V end lost 2 bases, the J end lost 4 bases, and 15 bases lay between the germline ends. The CDR3 runs 16 residues. Germline values: CDR1 SGHNT, CDR2 YYREEE (reference sequence). CDR3 in DNA: TGTGCCAGCAGCTTATACACAGGCACTCGTAATGAAAAACTGTTTTTT. Translated: CASSLYTGTRNEKLFF.

The chain carries TRBV18 and TRBJ1-6; TRBD1 matches at 7 bases. V lost 3 bases to trimming and J lost 5 bases; unmatched junction nucleotides: 1. There are 14 residues in the CDR3. CDR1 KGHSH and CDR2 LQKENI come from the germline V gene. Here the CDR3 DNA reads TGTGCCAGCTCACCTGGACAGGATAATTCACCCCTCCACTTT. Translation gives CASSPGQDNSPLHF.

This clone has only a few counts. The chain joins TRBV7-9 to TRBJ2-7; D perhaps matches TRBD1 (6 bases). The CDR3 sequence is 13 residues long. The germline V gene encodes CDR1 SEHNR and CDR2 FQNEAQ (reference sequence). V dropped 2 bases and J dropped 3 bases, with 8 bases sitting between them. CDR3 region: CASSLLQGYEQYF. The CDR3 DNA follows: TGTGCCAGCAGCTTACTACAGGGCTACGAGCAGTACTTC.

In this sample, this clone turned up a few times. The V call is TRBV19, the J call TRBJ2-7, with 11 positions matching TRBD1. The CDR3 sequence is 15 residues long. Losses at the gene ends were 6 bases for V and 2 bases for J; bases not matched to a gene: 6. CDR1 is LNHDA and CDR2 is SQIVND in the germline V gene (reference sequence). CDR3 region: CASSPRDRGTYEQYF. DNA of the CDR3: TGTGCCAGTAGCCCAAGGGACAGGGGGACCTACGAGCAGTACTTC.

The chain combines TRBV4-2 with TRBJ2-1; 16 nucleotides match TRBD2. The CDR3 has 18 residues. The V segment lost 2 bases and the J segment 8 bases; nucleotides outside the gene matches: 9. From germline, CDR1 is LGHNA and CDR2 YNFKEQ. The CDR3 reads CASSQSPGLAGGHDEQFF. The CDR3 DNA reads as TGTGCCAGCAGCCAATCGCCGGGACTAGCGGGGGGGCACGATGAGCAGTTCTTC.

The chain couples TRBV6-4 to TRBJ2-1; 7 bases line up with TRBD1. Germline CDR1 and CDR2: MRHNA and SNTAGT. This CDR3 is built from 15 residues. V dropped 2 bases and J dropped 3; count of bases not matched to a gene: 4. The CDR3 DNA reads TGTGCCAGCAGTGACACGACAGGGTTCTACAATGAGCAGTTCTTC. Its translation: CASSDTTGFYNEQFF.

V usage is TRBV28 and J usage is TRBJ1-4; 7 nucleotides align to TRBD1. CDR1 is MDHEN, CDR2 SYDVKM, per germline. The CDR3 has 14 amino acids. Trimming at V came to 5 bases and at J to 11 bases, leaving 11 bases not matched to a gene. The CDR3 spells CASSLTGTVAKLFF. In DNA, the CDR3 is TGTGCCAGCAGTCTTACCGGGACAGTGGCCAAACTGTTTTTT.

V and J are TRBV14 and TRBJ1-1; D is unresolved. V was pared by 6 bases and J by 5 bases, with 16 bases between. The CDR3 length is 14 residues. Germline lookup yields CDR1 SGHDN and CDR2 FVKESK. The CDR3 region has the DNA TGTGCCAGCAGTCCCACCGTGGTGAGGACTGAAGCTTTCTTT. This gives the protein CASSPTVVRTEAFF.

This clone occurred a few times. The V gene is TRBV15, the J gene TRBJ1-3; D not certain. Between the trimmed V and J ends, which lost 4 bases and 1 base, there was a span of 5 bases. CDR3 length: 13 amino acids. Germline V lookup: CDR1 LNHNV, CDR2 YYDKDF (reference sequence). CDR3 in DNA: TGTGCCACCAGCATCGCTTCTGGAAACACCATATATTTT. Translated: CATSIASGNTIYF.

The rearrangement joins TRBV4-3 to TRBJ1-1; the D gene is possibly TRBD1 (6 bases). V was clipped by 1 base and J by 6 bases, with 21 bases between them. The germline CDR1 and CDR2 sequences are LGHNA and YSLEER. CDR3 length equals 17 residues. CDR3 in amino acids: CASSQGRGRSFLAEAFF. CDR3 in DNA: TGCGCCAGCAGCCAAGGCCGGGGGCGGTCGTTTTTAGCTGAAGCTTTCTTT.

J is TRBJ1-1 and V is TRBV7-9, with D possibly matching TRBD1 (6 bases). The CDR3 has 13 residues. Trimming took 0 bases from V and 10 from J, leaving 12 bases between them. The V gene's germline CDR1 is SEHNR and CDR2 FQNEAQ (reference sequence). The CDR3 nucleotides are TGTGCCAGCAGCTTAGCTAACAGGGTCGGAGCTTTCTTT. This encodes CASSLANRVGAFF.

The rearrangement links TRBV7-9 to TRBJ1-2; D not certain. The CDR3 runs 15 residues. The germline gives CDR1 SEHNR, CDR2 FQNEAQ (reference sequence). V lost 5 bases, J lost 4 bases, and 17 bases lay in between. The CDR3 coding sequence is TGTGCCAGCAGCGTACCTGGCCGCGCTTCCTATGGCTACACCTTC. Amino acid sequence: CASSVPGRASYGYTF.

This clone is labeled as medium-sized. The chain uses TRBV19 and TRBJ1-1; 7 nucleotides match TRBD1. CDR1 is LNHDA and CDR2 is SQIVND in the germline V gene (reference sequence). V was clipped by 3 bases and J by 8 bases; unmatched bases: 3. The CDR3 is 12 amino acids. CDR3 region: CASSIDRDEAFF. The DNA of the CDR3 is TGTGCCAGTAGTATCGACAGGGACGAAGCTTTCTTT.

The J gene is TRBJ2-3, the V gene TRBV5-4; D is uncertain. CDR1 is SGHNT and CDR2 is YYREEE in the germline V gene (reference sequence). CDR3 length equals 14 residues. Trimming took 0 bases from V and 0 from J, leaving 5 bases between them. DNA for the CDR3: TGTGCCAGCAGCTTGGGGGGAAGCACAGATACGCAGTATTTT. Its protein product is CASSLGGSTDTQYF. The full variable domain, its missing parts supplied by reference TRBV5-4 and TRBJ2-3, is ETGVTQSPTHLIKTRGQQVTLRCSSQSGHNTVSWYQQALGQGPQFIFQYYREEENGRGNFPPRFSGLQFPNYSSELNVNALELDDSALYLCASSLGGSTDTQYFGPGTRLTVL.

This clone was seen only a few times. V is TRBV7-3 and J is TRBJ2-1; TRBD2 is a possible D gene (5 bases). This CDR3 has 15 amino acids. Germline V gives CDR1 SGHTA, CDR2 FQGTGA. V was trimmed by 1 base and J by 0 bases, leaving 7 bases between them. This chain's CDR3 is CASSLKGSSYNEQFF. The DNA of the CDR3 is TGTGCCAGCAGCTTAAAAGGGAGCTCCTACAATGAGCAGTTCTTC.

The chain uses TRBV7-9 and TRBJ2-3; D may be TRBD2 (6 bases). The V end was cut by 4 bases, the J end by 4 bases, with 15 bases between. This CDR3 has 15 residues. CDR1 is SEHNR and CDR2 is FQNEAQ in the germline V gene (reference sequence). The CDR3: CASSSKGLSADTQYF. The CDR3 region has the DNA TGTGCCAGCAGCTCCAAGGGACTTTCGGCAGATACGCAGTATTTT.

The CDR3 DNA reads TGTGCCAGTAGTATAGATTTTGGGACAGGAGGAGGCTATGGCTACACCTTC. It is translated as CASSIDFGTGGGYGYTF. This rearrangement joins TRBV19 to TRBJ1-2; 8 bases line up with TRBD1. Trimming took 0 bases from V and 4 from J; bases not matched to a gene: 10. This CDR3 is 17 amino acids long. CDR1 LNHDA and CDR2 SQIVND come from the germline V gene (reference sequence).

This clone has more than one count but fewer than ten. The chain recombines TRBV4-2 with TRBJ1-5; D gene ambiguous. V gave up 1 base and J gave up 0 bases, with 10 bases separating them. This CDR3 comprises 16 residues. Germline-derived CDR1 and CDR2 are LGHNA and YNFKEQ. Here the CDR3 reads CASSQGRGYSNQPQHF. The CDR3 DNA is TGTGCCAGCAGCCAAGGACGTGGGTATAGCAATCAGCCCCAGCATTTT.

This clone was seen only a few times. The rearrangement uses TRBV29-1 and TRBJ1-2; D unclear. CDR3 size: 11 residues. Trimming took off 7 bases at V and 6 bases at J, with 12 bases between the two ends. CDR1 and CDR2 from the germline V gene are SQVTM and ANQGSEA. CDR3 coding DNA: TGCAGCGCTTCAAGGTTAGATGGCTACACCTTC. Protein: CSASRLDGYTF.

The rearrangement uses TRBV28 and TRBJ1-2; TRBD1 agrees at 8 bases. CDR1 is MDHEN and CDR2 is SYDVKM in the germline V gene. CDR3 size: 13 residues. Trimming removed 6 bases from V and 12 bases from J; junction bases left unmatched: 12. The CDR3 DNA reads as TGTGCCAGCAGCCTGCCCCGCAGGGGGCCGAACACCTTC. It translates to CASSLPRRGPNTF.